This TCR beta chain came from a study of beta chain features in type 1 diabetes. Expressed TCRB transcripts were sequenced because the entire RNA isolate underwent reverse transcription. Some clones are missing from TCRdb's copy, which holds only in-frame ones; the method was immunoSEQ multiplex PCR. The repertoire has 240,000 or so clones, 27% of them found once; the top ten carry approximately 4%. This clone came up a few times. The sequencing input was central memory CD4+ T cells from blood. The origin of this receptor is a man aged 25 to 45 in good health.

The DNA for the CDR3 is TGTGCCAGCAGCCCAGGGACGGGCCGGCGGGAGCAGTACTTC. This gives the protein CASSPGTGRREQYF. The V and J genes are TRBV14 and TRBJ2-7; TRBD1 or TRBD2 may be the D gene (5 bases each). The V end was cut by 4 bases, the J end by 7 bases, with 17 bases between. The CDR3 loop spans 14 amino acids. Germline values: CDR1 SGHDN, CDR2 FVKESK.